Below, 24 T cell receptor beta chains from the same sample are listed, as sequenced in a study of shared T cell receptors in the human thymus. TCRdb's copy holds only in-frame clones and misses some; the assay was immunoSEQ multiplex PCR. This sample has roughly 710,000 clones, with 70% to 90% found just once. These data were also filed under a second study, of human thymus T cells.

The sample comprised thymocytes. The source is a girl in the first two years of life with a congenital heart defect.

The genes are TRBV2 and TRBJ2-3; the D gene is possibly TRBD1 (6 bases). V gave up 7 bases and J gave up 4 bases, with 9 bases separating them. CDR3 length equals 12 residues. Germline V gene sequence: CDR1 SNHLY, CDR2 FYNNEI. The CDR3 coding sequence is TGTGCCAGCAACAGGGCGGCAGATACGCAGTATTTT. This sequence encodes CASNRAADTQYF.

The chain has TRBV11-2 and TRBJ1-4; TRBD1 aligns across 8 bases. This CDR3 contains 15 residues. V shed 5 bases, J shed 5 bases, and the junction held 7 bases outside the gene matches. The germline CDR1 and CDR2 sequences are SGHAT and FQNNGV. The CDR3 DNA reads TGTGCCAGCAGCGCCCGGACAGGGCCCAATGAAAAACTGTTTTTT. Translation gives CASSARTGPNEKLFF.

This chain uses TRBV14 with TRBJ2-6; 8 nucleotides line up with TRBD1. Per the germline V gene, CDR1 is SGHDN and CDR2 is FVKESK. Trimming cost V 4 bases and J 4 bases; bases outside gene matches: 12. The CDR3 length is 18 residues. The DNA for the CDR3 is TGTGCCAGCAGCCCGGGCAGGGGGCCCCCTGGAGGGGCCAACGTCCTGACTTTC. This translates into CASSPGRGPPGGANVLTF.

This chain uses TRBV6-1 with TRBJ1-2; possible D gene TRBD1, 5 bases. Germline values: CDR1 MNHNS, CDR2 SASEGT. CDR3 length: 16 residues. V gave up 0 bases and J gave up 2 bases, with 13 bases separating them. CDR3 nucleotides: TGTGCCAGCAGTGAAGCGTCGCCAGGGCCCAACTATGGCTACACCTTC. Translating it yields CASSEASPGPNYGYTF.

Comments on this clone: At one of its ends the junction is not consistent with the germline gene, which may arise from a read error. The genes are TRBV2 and TRBJ1-2, with a weak D call TRBD1 (5 bases). Germline V gene lookup returns CDR1 SNHLY and CDR2 FYNNEI. CDR3 length: 12 amino acids. The CDR3 bases are TGTGCCAGCAGGGAAGACAGTCAGGGCTACACCTTC. Its translation is CASREDSQGYTF. The variable domain in full, with the rest retrieved from reference TRBV2 and TRBJ1-2, is EPEVTQTPSHQVTQMGQEVILRCVPISNHLYFYWYRQILGQKVEFLVSFYNNEISEKSEIFDDQFSVERPDGSNFTLKIRSTKLEDSAMYFCASREDSQGYTFGSGTRLTVV.

The chain links TRBV5-1 to TRBJ1-2; 7 bases align to TRBD1. The germline CDR1 and CDR2 sequences are SGHRS and YFSETQ. CDR3 length equals 17 residues. With V trimmed by 1 base and J by 4 bases, 13 bases remained unmatched. The CDR3 reads CASSLIFHGRGIYGYTF. The CDR3 bases are TGCGCCAGCAGCTTGATCTTCCATGGCAGGGGGATCTATGGCTACACCTTC.

The V call is TRBV6-1, the J call TRBJ2-1; TRBD2 might be the D (5 bases). The germline V gene has CDR1 MNHNS and CDR2 SASEGT. This CDR3 comprises 15 residues. Trimming took off 4 bases at V and 8 bases at J, with 18 bases between the two ends. This CDR3 is CASSVGLGTRDEQFF. CDR3 nucleotides: TGTGCCAGCAGTGTGGGCCTTGGCACTAGGGATGAGCAGTTCTTC.

The chain recombines TRBV11-2 with TRBJ2-6; a possible D gene is TRBD1 (5 bases). The CDR3 spans 17 residues. CDR1 is SGHAT, CDR2 FQNNGV, per germline. The germline V and J ends were trimmed by 7 bases and 0 bases, with 16 bases remaining between them. CDR3 in DNA: TGTGCCAGCATTCGGAGACAGCCCGCCTCTGGGGCCAACGTCCTGACTTTC. It codes for CASIRRQPASGANVLTF.

The rearrangement links TRBV19 to TRBJ2-7; 7 bases are a match to TRBD2. The CDR3 runs 14 residues. Trimming took 4 bases from V and 7 from J; bases not matched to a gene: 10. The germline CDR1 and CDR2 sequences are LNHDA and SQIVND (reference sequence). The CDR3 region is CASSRERGVQEQYF. The CDR3 region has the DNA TGTGCCAGTAGTAGAGAGCGGGGCGTACAAGAGCAGTACTTC.

The chain links TRBV28 to TRBJ1-1; maybe TRBD1 (5 bases). From germline, CDR1 is MDHEN and CDR2 SYDVKM. This CDR3 has 15 amino acids. The germline V and J ends were trimmed by 3 bases and 5 bases, with 16 bases remaining between them. The CDR3 is CASSFRGGGWTEAFF. Written as DNA, the CDR3 is TGTGCCAGCAGTTTCCGGGGGGGAGGATGGACTGAAGCTTTCTTT.

V and J are TRBV7-6 and TRBJ2-3, with 7 bases aligning to TRBD2. This CDR3 contains 17 residues. With V trimmed by 1 base and J by 4 bases, 11 bases remained unmatched. Looked up from germline, CDR1 is SGHVS and CDR2 is FNYEAQ. The CDR3 coding sequence is TGTGCCAGCAGCTTAGTGTGGGCTAGCGGTATGGCAGATACGCAGTATTTT. Translated, it gives CASSLVWASGMADTQYF.

The chain carries TRBV19 and TRBJ1-5; 11 bases fit TRBD1. Trimming took 4 bases from V and 7 from J; bases not matched to a gene: 9. Germline V lookup: CDR1 LNHDA, CDR2 SQIVND (reference sequence). This CDR3 has 16 residues. CDR3 DNA sequence: TGTGCCAGTAGTACCAAAAGTGGGACAGGGGGACAGCCCCAGCATTTT. Its protein product is CASSTKSGTGGQPQHF.

This clone was seen once. The rearrangement uses TRBV13 and TRBJ1-1, with D possibly matching TRBD1 (6 bases). Trimming took off 2 bases at V and 4 bases at J, with 17 bases between the two ends. Germline assignment: CDR1 PRHDT and CDR2 FYEKMQ (reference sequence). This CDR3 contains 16 residues. CDR3 DNA: TGTGCCAGCAGCTTAAATTCAGGGGAGAAGAGCACTGAAGCTTTCTTT. Translation: CASSLNSGEKSTEAFF.

The chain couples TRBV19 to TRBJ1-1; 8 bases align to TRBD1. The trim removed 9 bases at V and 1 base at J, leaving 7 bases unmatched. There are 14 residues in the CDR3. CDR1 LNHDA and CDR2 SQIVND come from the germline V gene (reference sequence). DNA for the CDR3: TGTGCCAGCCACAGGGGGTGGTGGAACACTGAAGCTTTCTTT. It is translated as CASHRGWWNTEAFF. Full variable domain (rest looked up from reference TRBV19 and TRBJ1-1): DGGITQSPKYLFRKEGQNVTLSCEQNLNHDAMYWYRQDPGQGLRLIYYSQIVNDFQKGDIAEGYSVSREKKESFPLTVTSAQKNPTAFYLCASHRGWWNTEAFFGQGTRLTVV.

Of note for this clone: One junction end does not reproduce the germline sequence, and a read error may be involved. The gene calls are TRBV5-1 and TRBJ1-1; 9 bases agree with TRBD1. The CDR3 runs to 16 residues. Per germline, CDR1 SGHRS and CDR2 YFSETQ. The CDR3 region is CASRLDRGRLNTEAFF. The CDR3 region has the DNA TGCGCCAGCAGGTTGGACAGGGGACGATTGAACACTGAAGCTTTCTTT.

The rearrangement joins TRBV6-5 to TRBJ2-7, with 10 bases fitting TRBD1. The CDR3 extends over 15 amino acids. Germline CDR1 and CDR2: MNHEY and SVGAGI. J was trimmed by 5 bases and V by 6 bases; bases with no gene match: 10. CDR3 region: CASSRTGQGIDEQYF. The CDR3 DNA reads TGTGCCAGCAGCAGAACGGGACAGGGGATCGACGAGCAGTACTTC.

This chain uses TRBV7-9 with TRBJ1-2; perhaps TRBD1 as D (5 bases). The CDR3 sequence is 14 residues long. Trimming pared 3 bases from V and 4 bases from J, leaving 12 bases between. The V gene's germline CDR1 is SEHNR and CDR2 FQNEAQ (reference sequence). The CDR3 DNA follows: TGTGCCAGCAGCTTCGACAGAGCCTCCTATGGCTACACCTTC. Protein sequence: CASSFDRASYGYTF.

V is TRBV14 and J is TRBJ2-5; 12 nucleotides match TRBD2. V lost 0 bases to trimming and J lost 0 bases; unmatched junction nucleotides: 8. CDR1 and CDR2 from the germline V gene are SGHDN and FVKESK. This CDR3 has 19 amino acids. CDR3 DNA: TGTGCCAGCAGCCAAGATCAGGCTAGCGGGGGGGATTACCAAGAGACCCAGTACTTC. Protein product: CASSQDQASGGDYQETQYF.

The table lists this clone with a count of one. The chain couples TRBV6-1 to TRBJ2-2, with a tentative D call TRBD1 (5 bases). In germline, CDR1 is MNHNS, CDR2 SASEGT. The CDR3 is 16 amino acids. V lost 1 base to trimming and J lost 6 bases, with 15 bases between them. This chain's CDR3 is CASSEVGPPGAGELFF. The CDR3 nucleotides are TGTGCCAGCAGTGAAGTGGGGCCCCCGGGTGCCGGGGAGCTGTTTTTT.

V is TRBV6-6 and J is TRBJ1-6; D is perhaps TRBD1 (6 bases). The CDR3 is 15 amino acids. The germline V and J ends were trimmed by 8 bases and 7 bases, with 18 bases remaining between them. Per germline, CDR1 MNHNY and CDR2 SVGAGI (reference sequence). Written as DNA, the CDR3 is TGTGCCAGCGGGGCGGGGGGCAGACCCAATTCACCCCTCCACTTT. Protein product: CASGAGGRPNSPLHF.

V and J are TRBV5-6 and TRBJ2-7; 13 bases fit TRBD2. CDR3 size: 16 residues. In germline, CDR1 is SGHDT, CDR2 YYEEEE. Losses at the gene ends were 3 bases for V and 2 bases for J; bases not matched to a gene: 5. The CDR3 is CASSCGLAGVPYEQYF. Written as DNA, the CDR3 is TGTGCCAGCAGCTGTGGACTAGCGGGGGTGCCCTACGAGCAGTACTTC.

The chain is built from TRBV7-2 and TRBJ2-7, with 13 bases fitting TRBD2. Germline CDR1 is SGHTA and CDR2 is FQGNSA. CDR3 size: 18 residues. V dropped 3 bases and J dropped 5; count of bases not matched to a gene: 13. For the CDR3, the DNA is TGTGCCAGCAGCTTCTCCCTCTACGGACTAGCGGGGGTCGACGAGCAGTACTTC. Protein: CASSFSLYGLAGVDEQYF. Drawing the rest from reference TRBV7-2 and TRBJ2-7, the complete variable domain is GAGVSQSPSNKVTEKGKDVELRCDPISGHTALYWYRQSLGQGLEFLIYFQGNSAPDKSGLPSDRFSAERTGGSVSTLTIQRTQQEDSAVYLCASSFSLYGLAGVDEQYFGPGTRLTVT.

V and J are TRBV5-6 and TRBJ1-3; no clear D gene. The V and J ends lost 4 bases and 0 bases respectively, with 8 bases between them. The V gene's germline CDR1 is SGHDT and CDR2 YYEEEE. CDR3 length: 14 residues. CDR3 bases: TGTGCCAGCAGCGTAAACTACTCTGGAAACACCATATATTTT. Translation: CASSVNYSGNTIYF.

This chain uses TRBV6-1 with TRBJ1-2; TRBD1 agrees at 7 bases. With V trimmed by 8 bases and J by 5 bases, 14 bases remained unmatched. Germline CDR1 is MNHNS and CDR2 is SASEGT. The CDR3 is 15 residues long. The CDR3 region has the DNA TGTGCCAGCCAGCTTGGCTACGACAGGGAATATGGCTACACCTTC. Protein: CASQLGYDREYGYTF.